This TCR beta chain originates from a study of blood T cell repertoires in COVID-19. Sequenced by immunoSEQ multiplex PCR; TCRdb stores in-frame clones only, minus some. The table includes around 250,000 clones, about nine tenths detected once. The CDR3 has 23 amino acids. The specimen was PBMCs or T cells enriched from blood (not recorded which). The rearrangement joins TRBV21-1 to TRBJ1-4; TRBD1, the D gene given by the table, was not confirmed from the DNA. TRBV21-1 has pseudogene status. This TCR derives from a woman between 40 and 50 years old with acute COVID-19. The CDR3 DNA reads as TGTGCCAGGCAACCATCCGGGGATGTTTGGACAGGGGGCGTGGGTCGGACTAATGAAAAACTGTTTTTT. Translating it yields CARQPSGDVWTGGVGRTNEKLFF.